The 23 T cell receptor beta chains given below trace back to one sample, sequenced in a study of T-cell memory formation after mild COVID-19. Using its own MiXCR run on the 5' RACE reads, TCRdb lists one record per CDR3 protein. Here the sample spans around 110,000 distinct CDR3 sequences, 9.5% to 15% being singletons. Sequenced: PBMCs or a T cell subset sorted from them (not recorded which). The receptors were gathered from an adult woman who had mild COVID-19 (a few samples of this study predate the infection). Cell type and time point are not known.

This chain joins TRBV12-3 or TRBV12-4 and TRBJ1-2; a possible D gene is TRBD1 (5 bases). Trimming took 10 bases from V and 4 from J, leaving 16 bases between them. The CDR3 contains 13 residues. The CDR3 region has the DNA TGTGCCATCCATCGGAGGGGCGGCTATGGCTACACCTTC. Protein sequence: CAIHRRGGYGYTF.

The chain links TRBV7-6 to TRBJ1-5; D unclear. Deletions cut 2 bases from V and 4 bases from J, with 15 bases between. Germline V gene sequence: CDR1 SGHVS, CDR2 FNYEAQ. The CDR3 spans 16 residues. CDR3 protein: CASSLPSAALNQPQHF. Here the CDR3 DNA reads TGTGCCAGCAGCTTACCCTCGGCAGCTCTAAATCAGCCCCAGCATTTT.

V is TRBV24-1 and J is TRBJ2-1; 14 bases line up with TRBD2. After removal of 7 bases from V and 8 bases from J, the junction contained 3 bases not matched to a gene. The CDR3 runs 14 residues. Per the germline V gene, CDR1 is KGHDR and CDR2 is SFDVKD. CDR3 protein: CATRTSGGAHEQFF. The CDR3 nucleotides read TGTGCCACCAGGACTAGCGGGGGGGCCCATGAGCAGTTCTTC.

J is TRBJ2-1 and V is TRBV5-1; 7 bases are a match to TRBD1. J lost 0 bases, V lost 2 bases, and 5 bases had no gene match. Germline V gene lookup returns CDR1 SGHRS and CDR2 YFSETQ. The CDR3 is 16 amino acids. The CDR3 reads CASSFEGASSYNEQFF. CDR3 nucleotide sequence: TGCGCCAGCAGCTTTGAGGGGGCGAGCTCCTACAATGAGCAGTTCTTC. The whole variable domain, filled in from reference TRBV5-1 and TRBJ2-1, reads KAGVTQTPRYLIKTRGQQVTLSCSPISGHRSVSWYQQTPGQGLQFLFEYFSETQRNKGNFPGRFSGRQFSNSRSEMNVSTLELGDSALYLCASSFEGASSYNEQFFGPGTRLTVL.

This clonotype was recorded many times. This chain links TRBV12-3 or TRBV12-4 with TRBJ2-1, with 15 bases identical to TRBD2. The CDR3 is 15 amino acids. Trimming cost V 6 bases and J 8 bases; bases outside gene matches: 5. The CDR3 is CASRRTSGRGDEQFF. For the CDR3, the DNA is TGTGCCAGCAGACGGACTAGCGGGAGGGGCGATGAGCAGTTCTTC.

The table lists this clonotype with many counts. CDR3 sequence reads: CASSLEEWDLGYREQYF. CDR3 nucleotides: TGTGCCAGCAGCTTAGAGGAGTGGGACCTCGGTTATCGCGAGCAGTACTTC. This rearrangement joins TRBV7-6 to TRBJ2-7; tentatively, D is TRBD1 or TRBD2 (5 bases each). The CDR3 covers 17 residues. Germline CDR1 SGHVS, CDR2 FNYEAQ. The germline V and J ends were trimmed by 1 base and 6 bases, with 22 bases remaining between them.

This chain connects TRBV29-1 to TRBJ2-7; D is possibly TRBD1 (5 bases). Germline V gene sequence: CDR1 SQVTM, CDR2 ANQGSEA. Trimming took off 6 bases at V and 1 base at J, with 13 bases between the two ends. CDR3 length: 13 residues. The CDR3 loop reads CSVTTEDSYEQYF. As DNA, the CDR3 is TGCAGCGTAACGACAGAGGATTCCTACGAGCAGTACTTC.

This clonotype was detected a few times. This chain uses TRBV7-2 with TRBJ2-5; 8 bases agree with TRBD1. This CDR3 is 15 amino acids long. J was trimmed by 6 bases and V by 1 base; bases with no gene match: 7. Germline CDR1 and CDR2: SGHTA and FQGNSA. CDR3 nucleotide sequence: TGTGCCAGCAGCTTAGTCGCAGGGGGCGGAAAGACCCAGTACTTC. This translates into CASSLVAGGGKTQYF.

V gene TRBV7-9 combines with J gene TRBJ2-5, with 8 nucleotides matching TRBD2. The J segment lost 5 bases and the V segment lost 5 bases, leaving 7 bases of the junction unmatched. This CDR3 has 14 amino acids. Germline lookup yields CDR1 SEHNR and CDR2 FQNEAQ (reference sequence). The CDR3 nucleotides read TGTGCCAGCAGCCCCGGGGGGGGGTCGGAGACCCAGTACTTC. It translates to CASSPGGGSETQYF.

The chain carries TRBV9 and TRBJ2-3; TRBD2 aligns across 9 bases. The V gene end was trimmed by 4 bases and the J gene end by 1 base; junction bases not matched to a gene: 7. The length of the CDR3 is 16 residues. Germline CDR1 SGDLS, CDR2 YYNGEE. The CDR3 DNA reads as TGTGCCAGCAGCCTTGGGACTAGCCCAGGCACAGATACGCAGTATTTT. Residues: CASSLGTSPGTDTQYF.

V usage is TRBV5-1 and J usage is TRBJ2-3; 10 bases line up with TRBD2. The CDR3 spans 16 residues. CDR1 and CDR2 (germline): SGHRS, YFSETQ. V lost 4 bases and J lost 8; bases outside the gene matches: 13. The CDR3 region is CASSQGTSAFGGTQYF. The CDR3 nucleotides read TGCGCCAGCAGCCAGGGGACTAGCGCATTTGGGGGTACGCAGTATTTT.

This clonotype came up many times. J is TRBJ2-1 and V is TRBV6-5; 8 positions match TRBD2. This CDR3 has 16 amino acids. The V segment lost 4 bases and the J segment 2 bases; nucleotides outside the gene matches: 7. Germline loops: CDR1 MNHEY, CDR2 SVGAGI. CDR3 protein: CASSSLGGGPYNEQFF. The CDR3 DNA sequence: TGTGCCAGCAGTTCCTTGGGCGGGGGGCCCTACAATGAGCAGTTCTTC.

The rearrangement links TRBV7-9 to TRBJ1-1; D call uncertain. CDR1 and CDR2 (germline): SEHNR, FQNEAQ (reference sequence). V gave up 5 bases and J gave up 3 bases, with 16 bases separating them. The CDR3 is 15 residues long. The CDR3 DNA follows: TGTGCCAGCAGCCTCACAAAGAGGGTGGACACTGAAGCTTTCTTT. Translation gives CASSLTKRVDTEAFF. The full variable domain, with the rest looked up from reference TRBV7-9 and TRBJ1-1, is DTGVSQNPRHKITKRGQNVTFRCDPISEHNRLYWYRQTLGQGPEFLTYFQNEAQLEKSRLLSDRFSAERPKGSFSTLEIQRTEQGDSAMYLCASSLTKRVDTEAFFGQGTRLTVV.

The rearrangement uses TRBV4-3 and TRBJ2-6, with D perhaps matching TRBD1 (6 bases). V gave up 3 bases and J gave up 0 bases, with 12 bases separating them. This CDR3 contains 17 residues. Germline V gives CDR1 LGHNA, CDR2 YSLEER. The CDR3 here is CASSQSTGNSGANVLTF. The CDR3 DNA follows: TGCGCCAGCAGCCAGTCAACAGGGAACTCTGGGGCCAACGTCCTGACTTTC.

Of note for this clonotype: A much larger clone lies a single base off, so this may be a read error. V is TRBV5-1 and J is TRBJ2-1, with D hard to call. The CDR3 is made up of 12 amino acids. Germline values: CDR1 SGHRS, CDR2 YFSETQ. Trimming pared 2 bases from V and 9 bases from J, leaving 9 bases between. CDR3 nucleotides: TGCGCCAGCAGCTTTGGCCCAACTGAGCAGTTCTTC. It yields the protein CASSFGPTEQFF.

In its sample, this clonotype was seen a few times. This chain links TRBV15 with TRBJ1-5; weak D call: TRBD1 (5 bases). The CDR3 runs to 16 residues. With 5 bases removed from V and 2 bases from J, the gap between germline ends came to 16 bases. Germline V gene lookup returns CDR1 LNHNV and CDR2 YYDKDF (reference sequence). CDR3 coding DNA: TGTGCCACCAGCGGTCGTACGGCCAGGGGCAATCAGCCCCAGCATTTT. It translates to CATSGRTARGNQPQHF. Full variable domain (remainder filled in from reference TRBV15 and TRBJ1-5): DAMVIQNPRYQVTQFGKPVTLSCSQTLNHNVMYWYQQKSSQAPKLLFHYYDKDFNNEADTPDNFQSRRPNTSFCFLDIRSPGLGDTAMYLCATSGRTARGNQPQHFGDGTRLSIL.

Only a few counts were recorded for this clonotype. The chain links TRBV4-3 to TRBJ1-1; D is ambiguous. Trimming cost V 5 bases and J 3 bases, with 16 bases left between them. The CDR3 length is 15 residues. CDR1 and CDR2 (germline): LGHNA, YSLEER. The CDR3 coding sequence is TGCGCCAGCAGCAGTAGAGGTCGGGATTACACTGAAGCTTTCTTT. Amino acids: CASSSRGRDYTEAFF.

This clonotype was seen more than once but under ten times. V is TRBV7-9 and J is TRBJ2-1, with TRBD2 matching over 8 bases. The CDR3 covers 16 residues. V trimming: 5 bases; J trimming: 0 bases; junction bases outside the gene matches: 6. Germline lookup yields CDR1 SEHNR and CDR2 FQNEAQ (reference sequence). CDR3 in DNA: TGTGCCAGCAGCCATAGCGGGGTGAGCTCCTACAATGAGCAGTTCTTC. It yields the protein CASSHSGVSSYNEQFF.

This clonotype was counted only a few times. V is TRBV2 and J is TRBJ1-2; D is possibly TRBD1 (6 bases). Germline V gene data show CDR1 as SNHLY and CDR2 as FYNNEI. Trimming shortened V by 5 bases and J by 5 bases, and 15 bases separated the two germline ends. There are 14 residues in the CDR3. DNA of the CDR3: TGTGCCAGCAGTCCGGCAGGGGACCTTTATGGCTACACCTTC. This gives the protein CASSPAGDLYGYTF.

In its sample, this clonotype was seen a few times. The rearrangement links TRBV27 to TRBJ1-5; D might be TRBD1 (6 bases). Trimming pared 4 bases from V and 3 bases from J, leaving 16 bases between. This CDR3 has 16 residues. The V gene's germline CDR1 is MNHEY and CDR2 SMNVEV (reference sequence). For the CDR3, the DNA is TGTGCCAGCAGTTCCTCCTTCGACAGGTTCAATCAGCCCCAGCATTTT. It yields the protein CASSSSFDRFNQPQHF.

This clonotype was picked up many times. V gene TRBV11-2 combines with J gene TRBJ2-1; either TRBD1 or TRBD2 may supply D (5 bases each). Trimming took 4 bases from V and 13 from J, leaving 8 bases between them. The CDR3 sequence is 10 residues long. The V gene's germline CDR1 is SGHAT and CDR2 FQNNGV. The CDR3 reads CASSSGAQFF. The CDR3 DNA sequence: TGTGCCAGCAGCTCCGGGGCTCAGTTCTTC.

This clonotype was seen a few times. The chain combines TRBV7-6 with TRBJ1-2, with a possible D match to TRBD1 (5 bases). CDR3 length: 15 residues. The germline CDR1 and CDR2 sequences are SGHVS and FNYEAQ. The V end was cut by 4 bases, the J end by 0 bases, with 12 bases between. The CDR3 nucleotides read TGTGCCAGCAGCTCCGCCCAGGGAGCTAACTATGGCTACACCTTC. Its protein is CASSSAQGANYGYTF.

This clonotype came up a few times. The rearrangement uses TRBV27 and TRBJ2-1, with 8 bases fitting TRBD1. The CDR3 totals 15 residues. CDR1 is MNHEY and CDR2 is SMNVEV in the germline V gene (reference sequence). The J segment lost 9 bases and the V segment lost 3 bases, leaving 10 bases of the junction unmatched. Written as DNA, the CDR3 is TGTGCCAGCAGTTTCGCCCCGACAGGGGACGGTGAGCAGTTCTTC. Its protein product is CASSFAPTGDGEQFF.